This record covers a single T cell receptor (beta chain). As yet, its antigen is unknown. The sample is drawn from a study of a mutant IDH1 vaccine in newly diagnosed glioma. About the research overall: Treated individuals were around 60% male and approximately 38% female, averaging approximately 40 years of age.

Sequenced by immunoSEQ multiplex PCR; TCRdb stores in-frame clones only, minus some. Of roughly 26,000 clones listed, over 65% are singletons. The ends were cut back, 0 bases at V and 6 bases at J, with 7 bases in the middle. The CDR3 has 12 residues. Germline assignment: CDR1 GTSNPN and CDR2 SVGIG (reference sequence). Time point: week 35, safety follow-up. In the vaccine, a single dose held 300 ug of the mutant IDH1 20-mer peptide, along with topical imiquimod. The origin of this receptor is a man aged 30 to 45 with glioma. The chain recombines TRBV30 with TRBJ2-3; D is unclear. The specimen comprised PBMCs, sampled from a glioma patient whose treatment included an IDH1 peptide vaccine. The CDR3 spells CAWSVGLDTQYF. CDR3 DNA: TGTGCCTGGAGTGTGGGGTTGGATACGCAGTATTTT.